This T cell receptor (beta chain) was documented in a study of blood T cell repertoires in COVID-19. CDR1 and CDR2 from the germline V gene are LGHDT and YNNKEL (reference sequence). The CDR3 consists of 16 residues. The V segment lost 3 bases and the J segment 2 bases; nucleotides outside the gene matches: 6. Original processing notes: Amplification of reference gene primers was used by the study to estimate nucleated cell counts. Produced via immunoSEQ multiplex PCR; TCRdb's table is partial and in-frame only. V and J calls plus clone size are reproduced from that table; the DNA served to infer D and trimming. The data contain under 250,000 clones, more than 75% of them singletons.

The material sequenced was peripheral blood. The chain has TRBV3-1 (or the pseudogene TRBV3-2) and TRBJ2-5, with 10 bases fitting TRBD2. This TCR came from a woman at least 80 years old with COVID-19, enrolled during active disease. As DNA, the CDR3 is TGTGCCAGCAGCCACGTCAAGCGGGGGGGACAAGAGACCCAGTACTTC. Encoded protein: CASSHVKRGGQETQYF.